Listed here are 21 T cell receptor beta chains from one sample, sequenced in a study of blood T cell repertoires in COVID-19. The protocol was immunoSEQ multiplex PCR, while the TCRdb copy is restricted to in-frame clones and leaves out a portion. Of hundreds of thousands of clones in the sample, around 86% were seen once. Sequences were obtained from peripheral blood. The origin of the receptors is a woman aged 25 to 39 with active or convalescent COVID-19.

The chain employs TRBV7-9 and TRBJ1-2; perhaps TRBD1 as D (6 bases). This CDR3 comprises 16 residues. Trimming stripped 1 base from V and 6 bases from J, with 18 bases between. CDR1 is SEHNR and CDR2 is FQNEAQ in the germline V gene (reference sequence). The CDR3 region has the DNA TGTGCCAGCAGCTTAGAGAGGTGGCAGGGGAACGATGGCTACACCTTC. The encoded protein is CASSLERWQGNDGYTF. The full variable domain, completed using reference TRBV7-9 and TRBJ1-2, is DTGVSQNPRHKITKRGQNVTFRCDPISEHNRLYWYRQTLGQGPEFLTYFQNEAQLEKSRLLSDRFSAERPKGSFSTLEIQRTEQGDSAMYLCASSLERWQGNDGYTFGSGTRLTVV.

CDR3 nucleotides: TGTGCCAGCAGCCAAGAGGGACAGAGCAATCAGCCCCAGCATTTT. Translated: CASSQEGQSNQPQHF. This sequence joins TRBV6-2 or TRBV6-3 and TRBJ1-5; 7 bases map to TRBD1. The CDR3 has 15 amino acids. After removal of 6 bases from V and 1 base from J, the junction contained 6 bases not matched to a gene. In germline, CDR1 is MNHEY, CDR2 SVGEGT.

The V and J genes are TRBV28 and TRBJ1-5, with TRBD1 matching 8 bases. The trim removed 5 bases at V and 5 bases at J, leaving 8 bases unmatched. This CDR3 contains 15 residues. Germline V lookup: CDR1 MDHEN, CDR2 SYDVKM. CDR3 sequence: CASSLLGQGDQPQHF. In DNA form, the CDR3 reads TGTGCCAGCAGTCTCCTAGGACAGGGCGATCAGCCCCAGCATTTT.

The chain joins TRBV12-5 to TRBJ2-2; D perhaps matches TRBD2 (5 bases). Germline V gives CDR1 LGHNT, CDR2 FRNRAP. This CDR3 has 16 amino acids. V was pared by 6 bases and J by 0 bases, with 14 bases between. CDR3 protein: CASGPSDYTNTGELFF. In DNA, the CDR3 is TGTGCTAGTGGCCCATCAGACTACACGAACACCGGGGAGCTGTTTTTT. The full variable domain, completed using reference TRBV12-5 and TRBJ2-2, is DARVTQTPRHKVTEMGQEVTMRCQPILGHNTVFWYRQTMMQGLELLAYFRNRAPLDDSGMPKDRFSAEMPDATLATLKIQPSEPRDSAVYFCASGPSDYTNTGELFFGEGSRLTVL.

This rearrangement joins TRBV3-1 (or the pseudogene TRBV3-2) to TRBJ2-7, with 10 nucleotides matching TRBD2. Germline V CDR1 and CDR2: LGHDT, YNNKEL (reference sequence). Unmatched junction bases numbered 12, after V lost 3 bases and J lost 1 base. The CDR3 length is 18 residues. CDR3 region: CASSHRAGGPSLSYEQYF. The CDR3 nucleotides are TGTGCCAGCAGCCACCGAGCGGGAGGGCCCTCATTATCCTACGAGCAGTACTTC.

The chain joins TRBV7-9 to TRBJ2-3; 11 positions match TRBD2. V trimming: 5 bases; J trimming: 2 bases; junction bases outside the gene matches: 9. The CDR3 runs to 17 residues. Germline loops: CDR1 SEHNR, CDR2 FQNEAQ (reference sequence). CDR3: CASSQCTSGGPTDTQYF. The DNA for the CDR3 is TGTGCCAGCAGCCAGTGTACTAGCGGGGGCCCCACAGATACGCAGTATTTT.

V is TRBV4-1 and J is TRBJ1-3; the D gene is possibly TRBD1 (6 bases). The ends were cut back, 0 bases at V and 5 bases at J, with 11 bases in the middle. The CDR3 runs 15 residues. The germline CDR1 and CDR2 sequences are MGHRA and YSYEKL. The CDR3 region is CASSQERGNRNTIYF. The DNA for the CDR3 is TGCGCCAGCAGCCAAGAGAGGGGGAATCGAAACACCATATATTTT.

The chain recombines TRBV6-2 or TRBV6-3 with TRBJ1-1; D is perhaps TRBD1 (6 bases). The length of the CDR3 is 16 residues. Germline-derived CDR1 and CDR2 are MNHEY and SVGEGT. Trimming stripped 6 bases from V and 6 bases from J, with 23 bases between. The CDR3 here is CASSGGAGAGGAEAFF. CDR3 sequence (DNA): TGTGCCAGCAGCGGGGGGGCAGGGGCCGGTGGAGCTGAAGCTTTCTTT.

Here the CDR3 reads CATSRDWGQGRNQPQHF. The CDR3 bases are TGTGCCACCAGCAGAGATTGGGGACAGGGGAGGAATCAGCCCCAGCATTTT. The chain carries TRBV15 and TRBJ1-5, with 10 bases identical to TRBD1. Per the germline V gene, CDR1 is LNHNV and CDR2 is YYDKDF (reference sequence). V lost 0 bases and J lost 4; bases outside the gene matches: 6. The CDR3 runs 17 residues.

The J gene is TRBJ2-1, the V gene TRBV19; a weak D match, TRBD1 (5 bases). Germline CDR1 reads LNHDA; CDR2 reads SQIVND (reference sequence). Trimming shortened V by 2 bases and J by 0 bases, and 11 bases separated the two germline ends. The CDR3 sequence is 16 residues long. The CDR3 DNA sequence: TGTGCCAGTAGTATATTAGGCGGACACTCCTACAATGAGCAGTTCTTC. It is translated as CASSILGGHSYNEQFF.

The J gene is TRBJ2-7, the V gene TRBV29-1, with a weak D call TRBD2 (5 bases). Germline CDR1 is SQVTM and CDR2 is ANQGSEA. The CDR3 spans 13 residues. CDR3 in amino acids: CSVSGELTYEQYF. The CDR3 DNA sequence: TGCAGTGTTTCCGGGGAACTCACCTACGAGCAGTACTTC.

The chain couples TRBV2 to TRBJ2-7, with D maybe TRBD2 (5 bases). The CDR3 loop spans 13 amino acids. Trimming cost V 3 bases and J 3 bases, with 9 bases left between them. Germline V gene sequence: CDR1 SNHLY, CDR2 FYNNEI. CDR3 protein: CASSDRERYEQYF. CDR3 DNA sequence: TGTGCCAGCAGTGATAGGGAGCGCTACGAGCAGTACTTC.

The V call is TRBV20-1, the J call TRBJ2-1; 7 bases are shared with TRBD2. This CDR3 has 16 residues. J lost 5 bases, V lost 3 bases, and 13 bases had no gene match. CDR1 and CDR2 (germline): DFQATT, SNEGSKA (reference sequence). The CDR3 DNA reads as TGCAGTGCTAGTGTGGGAGGGCCCTTAAATCACAATGAGCAGTTCTTC. It codes for CSASVGGPLNHNEQFF.

The chain carries TRBV10-1 and TRBJ2-2; D unclear. This CDR3 contains 15 residues. Germline V CDR1 and CDR2: WNHNN, SYGVQD (reference sequence). The germline V and J ends were trimmed by 5 bases and 0 bases, with 10 bases remaining between them. The CDR3 is CASSRSVSNTGELFF. As DNA, the CDR3 is TGCGCCAGCAGTCGTTCAGTCTCGAACACCGGGGAGCTGTTTTTT.

CDR3 loop: CASSPSRQGSSYNSPLHF. The CDR3 DNA reads as TGTGCCAGCAGTCCCTCGAGGCAGGGGAGCTCCTATAATTCACCCCTCCACTTT. The V gene is TRBV27, the J gene TRBJ1-6; D might be TRBD1 (6 bases). This CDR3 has 18 amino acids. V dropped 5 bases and J dropped 0 bases, with 17 bases sitting between them. Looked up from germline, CDR1 is MNHEY and CDR2 is SMNVEV (reference sequence).

In its sample, this clone was seen a few times. The chain combines TRBV11-2 with TRBJ1-6; 10 nucleotides align to TRBD1. With V trimmed by 9 bases and J by 10 bases, 18 bases remained unmatched. Germline values: CDR1 SGHAT, CDR2 FQNNGV. The CDR3 is 17 amino acids. The CDR3, as DNA: TGTGCCAGTTTACCTCCCGGGACAGGGGAAGGCGGGTCACCCCTCCACTTT. Amino acid sequence: CASLPPGTGEGGSPLHF.

This chain connects TRBV6-5 to TRBJ2-1; D ambiguous. Germline values: CDR1 MNHEY, CDR2 SVGAGI. V was clipped by 5 bases and J by 8 bases, with 19 bases between them. The CDR3 totals 15 residues. The CDR3 region has the DNA TGTGCCAGCAGTACCCCGTCCCGTGGGCGCGATGAGCAGTTCTTC. It translates to CASSTPSRGRDEQFF.

The rearrangement links TRBV25-1 to TRBJ1-1; unclear D gene. Looked up from germline, CDR1 is MGHDK and CDR2 is SYGVNS. V lost 6 bases, J lost 0 bases, and 14 bases lay in between. The CDR3 is made up of 15 amino acids. As DNA, the CDR3 is TGTGCCAGCAGGGAGGACGATTATATGAACACTGAAGCTTTCTTT. It encodes CASREDDYMNTEAFF.

J is TRBJ1-1 and V is TRBV5-1; TRBD1 matches 7 bases. CDR1 and CDR2 from the germline V gene are SGHRS and YFSETQ. The CDR3 spans 16 residues. J gave up 1 base and V 0 bases, and 6 bases lay outside the gene matches. In DNA form, the CDR3 reads TGCGCCAGCAGCTTGGCCGGCAGGGGGGCGAACACTGAAGCTTTCTTT. It translates to CASSLAGRGANTEAFF. The variable domain in full, with the rest retrieved from reference TRBV5-1 and TRBJ1-1, is KAGVTQTPRYLIKTRGQQVTLSCSPISGHRSVSWYQQTPGQGLQFLFEYFSETQRNKGNFPGRFSGRQFSNSRSEMNVSTLELGDSALYLCASSLAGRGANTEAFFGQGTRLTVV.

This chain joins TRBV6-1 and TRBJ1-3, with no clear D. V lost 1 base and J lost 0, with 7 bases in between. Looked up from germline, CDR1 is MNHNS and CDR2 is SASEGT. The CDR3 has 15 residues. The CDR3 here is CASSEVVSSGNTIYF. CDR3 DNA: TGTGCCAGCAGTGAAGTGGTCAGCTCTGGAAACACCATATATTTT.

The CDR3 loop is CASSRGGGSYNSPLHF. As DNA, the CDR3 is TGTGCCAGCAGCCGTGGCGGGGGCTCCTATAATTCACCCCTCCACTTT. V gene TRBV13 combines with J gene TRBJ1-6; D may be TRBD1 (5 bases). The CDR3 loop spans 16 amino acids. Germline V lookup: CDR1 PRHDT, CDR2 FYEKMQ (reference sequence). With 5 bases removed from V and 0 bases from J, the gap between germline ends came to 11 bases. The full variable domain, completed using reference TRBV13 and TRBJ1-6, is AAGVIQSPRHLIKEKRETATLKCYPIPRHDTVYWYQQGPGQDPQFLISFYEKMQSDKGSIPDRFSAQQFSDYHSELNMSSLELGDSALYFCASSRGGGSYNSPLHFGNGTRLTVT.